This TCR beta chain is from a study of T cell responses to AZD1222 COVID-19 vaccine. Comment on this clone: Its antigen remains unknown.

V lost 1 base and J lost 3, with 10 bases in between. Germline loops: CDR1 SGHVS, CDR2 FQNEAQ. The CDR3 runs 14 residues. This table comes from immunoSEQ multiplex PCR, and its TCRdb copy is limited to in-frame clones, with some not included. The sample has under 110,000 clones; over 75% are singletons. Study observations and caveats: Donor demographics were predominantly white British with a female majority; clonal diversity may be underestimated. Vaccine-associated CD4 TCRs ranged over spike, dominating at 160-218 and 743-854.

The TCR was taken from an adult in good health. The sample consisted of peripheral blood, taken on day 0 of AZD1222 vaccination. The rearrangement links TRBV7-8 to TRBJ2-7; no reliable D call. The CDR3 coding sequence is TGTGCCAGCAGCTTAGTGGCCAGAATCTACGAGCAGTACTTC. This sequence encodes CASSLVARIYEQYF.